This TCR beta chain was identified during a study of T cell changes during pregnancy in multiple sclerosis. Sequencing was performed with immunoSEQ multiplex PCR; in TCRdb, only in-frame clones are kept and a portion is missing. The profile shows some 110,000 clones, about 93% of them singletons. The J segment lost 4 bases and the V segment lost 0 bases, leaving 3 bases of the junction unmatched. The germline CDR1 and CDR2 sequences are GTSNPN and SVGIG (reference sequence). The CDR3 covers 15 residues. This chain connects TRBV30 to TRBJ1-4, with 9 bases aligning to TRBD1. The sequencing here drew on peripheral blood, taken in the third trimester of pregnancy. The receptor comes from a female donor with multiple sclerosis, enrolled in a pregnancy study. CDR3 DNA sequence: TGTGCCTGGAGTGTAAGGGGACAGGGTAATGAAAAACTGTTTTTT. Translated, it gives CAWSVRGQGNEKLFF.